Following are 25 T cell receptor beta chains from one sample sequenced in a study of blood T cell repertoires in COVID-19 (dated by TCRdb to the early 2020s). Library prep was done by the immunoSEQ multiplex PCR assay. This immuneACCESS table, as held by TCRdb, lists in-frame sequences with V and J called but not all clones. Of the missing ones, under half trace to an unresolved V gene in checked studies; the others have no known cause. For this sample the table gives hundreds of thousands of clones, of which roughly 90% were detected only once. Clones ranked in the top ten supply more than 1.4% of the sample. Sequencing was carried out using peripheral blood. The receptor source for this set is a woman in her 30s with active or convalescent COVID-19.

The chain employs TRBV12-2 and TRBJ2-7; the D call of TRBD1 is as the table states it, not checked on the DNA. TRBV12-2 is a known pseudogene. This CDR3 region has 22 residues. The CDR3 here is CASRSQTPDRTQGATAGNEQYF. The CDR3 bases are TGTGCAAGTCGCTCCCAGACACCTGATCGGACACAGGGGGCAACCGCGGGGAACGAGCAGTACTTC.

The chain combines TRBV7-9 with TRBJ2-7; D remains ambiguous. Germline CDR1 reads SEHNR; CDR2 reads FQNEAQ (reference sequence). Trimming removed 5 bases from V and 2 bases from J, with 13 bases in between. The CDR3 contains 14 residues. The DNA of the CDR3 is TGTGCCAGCAGCGCAGACAAGCCCCCCTACGAGCAGTACTTC. Protein: CASSADKPPYEQYF.

The CDR3 protein is CASSFGQNNYEQYF. The CDR3 nucleotides are TGTGCCAGCAGCTTTGGACAGAACAACTACGAGCAGTACTTC. The chain recombines TRBV6-5 with TRBJ2-7; maybe TRBD1 (6 bases). The CDR3 is 14 amino acids. V lost 6 bases to trimming and J lost 3 bases, with 15 bases between them. The germline gives CDR1 MNHEY, CDR2 SVGAGI.

The rearrangement links TRBV5-1 to TRBJ2-1; 8 nucleotides agree with TRBD2. Germline CDR1 reads SGHRS; CDR2 reads YFSETQ. CDR3 length: 16 amino acids. With V trimmed by 0 bases and J by 1 base, 3 bases remained unmatched. CDR3 sequence (DNA): TGCGCCAGCAGCTTGGTTGGCGGGGGGTCCTACAATGAGCAGTTCTTC. Its protein product is CASSLVGGGSYNEQFF.

Only one count was recorded for this clone. This chain joins TRBV14 and TRBJ2-2; TRBD2 aligns across 8 bases. The CDR3 totals 16 residues. Germline V gene lookup returns CDR1 SGHDN and CDR2 FVKESK. The trim removed 2 bases at V and 6 bases at J, leaving 8 bases unmatched. CDR3 bases: TGTGCCAGCAGCCAAAGCGGGACTAGAGAACCCGGGGAGCTGTTTTTT. Its translation: CASSQSGTREPGELFF.

The chain joins TRBV19 to TRBJ2-1; perhaps TRBD2 as D (5 bases). V shed 9 bases and J shed 5 bases, with 17 bases lying between them. The CDR3 consists of 14 residues. Germline CDR1 LNHDA, CDR2 SQIVND (reference sequence). In DNA, the CDR3 is TGTGCCAGCAAGTACGCCGGGGAGAACAATGAGCAGTTCTTC. It yields the protein CASKYAGENNEQFF.

The V gene is TRBV20-1, the J gene TRBJ2-1; D not resolved. Per the germline V gene, CDR1 is DFQATT and CDR2 is SNEGSKA (reference sequence). V gave up 7 bases and J gave up 10 bases, with 11 bases separating them. The CDR3 runs 10 residues. The CDR3 protein is CSVVRGEQFF. Written as DNA, the CDR3 is TGCAGTGTTGTACGTGGCGAGCAGTTCTTC.

The chain employs TRBV29-1 and TRBJ1-2; unclear D gene. Germline assignment: CDR1 SQVTM and CDR2 ANQGSEA. The germline V and J ends were trimmed by 3 bases and 6 bases, with 8 bases remaining between them. CDR3 length: 11 amino acids. Written as DNA, the CDR3 is TGCAGCGTTGAGGCAGGCGATGGCTACACCTTC. The encoded protein is CSVEAGDGYTF.

This sequence joins TRBV6-2 or TRBV6-3 and TRBJ2-5, with 7 bases matching TRBD1. This CDR3 has 16 amino acids. Per germline, CDR1 MNHEY and CDR2 SVGEGT. The V segment lost 4 bases and the J segment 5 bases; nucleotides outside the gene matches: 13. In DNA form, the CDR3 reads TGTGCCAGCAGTTTAAGGCCAGGGGGAAGGTTGGAGACCCAGTACTTC. Its translation is CASSLRPGGRLETQYF.

The chain links TRBV6-2 or TRBV6-3 to TRBJ2-3; maybe TRBD1 (6 bases). The CDR3 runs to 16 residues. CDR1 is MNHEY and CDR2 is SVGEGT in the germline V gene. V dropped 2 bases and J dropped 2 bases, with 14 bases sitting between them. CDR3 protein: CASSYPTTGPTDTQYF. DNA of the CDR3: TGTGCCAGCAGTTACCCGACAACAGGGCCCACAGATACGCAGTATTTT.

The V gene is TRBV14, the J gene TRBJ1-5; D not certain. The CDR3 is made up of 12 amino acids. From germline, CDR1 is SGHDN and CDR2 FVKESK. V was pared by 1 base and J by 6 bases, with 4 bases between. The CDR3 sequence: CASSQAGQPQHF. The CDR3 region has the DNA TGTGCCAGCAGCCAAGCCGGTCAGCCCCAGCATTTT.

This clone occurred once. The chain has TRBV4-2 and TRBJ1-5, with D possibly matching TRBD1 (5 bases). Germline V gene data show CDR1 as LGHNA and CDR2 as YNFKEQ. This CDR3 has 17 amino acids. V was shortened by 1 base and J by 0 bases, with 13 bases between the two germline ends. The CDR3, as DNA: TGTGCCAGCAGCCAAGGAGCAGGGTTTGATAGCAATCAGCCCCAGCATTTT. Translated: CASSQGAGFDSNQPQHF.

The V and J genes are TRBV10-3 and TRBJ2-5; D might be TRBD2 (5 bases). This CDR3 has 12 residues. Deletions cut 0 bases from V and 9 bases from J, with 8 bases between. Germline V gives CDR1 ENHRY, CDR2 SYGVKD. The CDR3 loop is CAISESERAQYF. CDR3 sequence (DNA): TGTGCCATCAGTGAGTCGGAGAGGGCCCAGTACTTC.

The genes are TRBV12-3 or TRBV12-4 and TRBJ2-1, with 8 bases fitting TRBD2. This CDR3 has 13 amino acids. The V and J ends lost 3 bases and 10 bases, in that order; junction bases with no gene match: 5. The CDR3 region is CASSLAGGVEQFF. CDR3 DNA sequence: TGTGCCAGCAGTTTGGCGGGGGGCGTAGAGCAGTTCTTC.

The chain carries TRBV4-1 and TRBJ2-3, with 12 bases matching TRBD2. Germline trimming cut 1 base from V and 4 bases from J; bases unmatched to any gene: 9. Germline V gives CDR1 MGHRA, CDR2 YSYEKL. There are 18 residues in the CDR3. As DNA, the CDR3 is TGCGCCAGCAGCCAAGTCTCACTAGCGGGAGGTGGGTCAGATACGCAGTATTTT. Its translation: CASSQVSLAGGGSDTQYF.

In nucleotides, the CDR3 is TGTGCTAGTGGCCGCCAAGCGGGTGGCTACACCTTC. Translating it yields CASGRQAGGYTF. The chain joins TRBV12-5 to TRBJ1-2; no definite D call. Trimming pared 6 bases from V and 7 bases from J, leaving 12 bases between. Germline V gene data show CDR1 as LGHNT and CDR2 as FRNRAP. This CDR3 has 12 amino acids.

In its sample, this clone was seen once. The chain recombines TRBV15 with TRBJ2-1; 11 bases are shared with TRBD2. Trimming at V came to 0 bases and at J to 4 bases, leaving 2 bases not matched to a gene. The CDR3 runs to 16 residues. The germline gives CDR1 LNHNV, CDR2 YYDKDF (reference sequence). For the CDR3, the DNA is TGTGCCACCAGCAGAGAGGGACTAGCGGAATACAATGAGCAGTTCTTC. Encoded protein: CATSREGLAEYNEQFF.

This chain joins TRBV29-1 and TRBJ1-2, with a weak D call TRBD1 (6 bases). V lost 8 bases and J 1 base, leaving 14 bases between the germline ends. CDR1 and CDR2 (germline): SQVTM, ANQGSEA. This CDR3 has 13 residues. CDR3 DNA sequence: TGCAGCAGCAGGGACACCCTTAACTATGGCTACACCTTC. It is translated as CSSRDTLNYGYTF.

This rearrangement joins TRBV4-1 to TRBJ2-1; perhaps TRBD2 as D (6 bases). In germline, CDR1 is MGHRA, CDR2 YSYEKL. The V gene lost 1 base and the J gene lost 8 bases, with 9 bases spanning the gap. The CDR3 length is 13 residues. CDR3 in DNA: TGCGCCAGCAGCCAAGTCACTAGCTATGAGCAGTTCTTC. It codes for CASSQVTSYEQFF.

This chain links TRBV4-1 with TRBJ1-1; no clear D. Trimming pared 0 bases from V and 6 bases from J, leaving 14 bases between. The CDR3 sequence is 15 residues long. CDR1 is MGHRA and CDR2 is YSYEKL in the germline V gene. CDR3 DNA: TGCGCCAGCAGCCAAGACGGTGAGGGTAGGGCTGAAGCTTTCTTT. Its translation: CASSQDGEGRAEAFF.

The chain couples TRBV7-2 to TRBJ2-2, with 11 positions matching TRBD2. This CDR3 is built from 19 residues. The trim removed 3 bases at V and 5 bases at J, leaving 14 bases unmatched. CDR1 SGHTA and CDR2 FQGNSA come from the germline V gene. The CDR3 nucleotides are TGTGCCAGCAGCTTGTGGGGGACTAGCGGTCCAGGAGGTACCGGGGAGCTGTTTTTT. Translating gives CASSLWGTSGPGGTGELFF.

This sequence joins TRBV20-1 and TRBJ2-3, with 10 bases that match TRBD2. The CDR3 is 16 residues long. V shed 3 bases and J 4 bases; nucleotides not matched to a gene: 10. Germline lookup yields CDR1 DFQATT and CDR2 SNEGSKA (reference sequence). CDR3 in amino acids: CSASDRSGGAADTQYF. CDR3 in DNA: TGCAGTGCTAGTGATAGGAGCGGGGGGGCGGCAGATACGCAGTATTTT.

The genes are TRBV19 and TRBJ1-1; no reliable D call. The CDR3 totals 14 residues. Germline V lookup: CDR1 LNHDA, CDR2 SQIVND (reference sequence). V was shortened by 7 bases and J by 6 bases, with 18 bases between the two germline ends. The CDR3 reads CASTTGGLMAEAFF. The CDR3 coding sequence is TGTGCCAGTACAACCGGTGGACTTATGGCTGAAGCTTTCTTT.

The chain uses TRBV2 and TRBJ1-6, with 7 bases lining up with TRBD1. V trimming: 6 bases; J trimming: 5 bases; junction bases outside the gene matches: 7. Germline assignment: CDR1 SNHLY and CDR2 FYNNEI. The CDR3 has 15 amino acids. The CDR3 nucleotides are TGTGCCAGCAGACGACAGGGCAGGGATAATTCACCCCTCCACTTT. It is translated as CASRRQGRDNSPLHF.

V usage is TRBV6-5 and J usage is TRBJ2-5; 7 nucleotides align to TRBD1. This CDR3 comprises 13 residues. Germline loops: CDR1 MNHEY, CDR2 SVGAGI. V lost 7 bases and J lost 2; bases outside the gene matches: 4. DNA of the CDR3: TGTGCCAGCACCAGACAGGGTCAAGAGACCCAGTACTTC. It is translated as CASTRQGQETQYF.